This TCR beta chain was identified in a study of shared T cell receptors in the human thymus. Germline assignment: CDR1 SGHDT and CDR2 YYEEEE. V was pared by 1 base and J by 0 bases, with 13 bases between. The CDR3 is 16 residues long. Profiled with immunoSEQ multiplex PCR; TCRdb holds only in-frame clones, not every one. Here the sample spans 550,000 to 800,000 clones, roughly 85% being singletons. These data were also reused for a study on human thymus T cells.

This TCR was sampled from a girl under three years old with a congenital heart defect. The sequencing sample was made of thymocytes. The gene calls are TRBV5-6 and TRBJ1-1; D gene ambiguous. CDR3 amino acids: CASSLTCEAMNTEAFF. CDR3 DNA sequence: TGTGCCAGCAGCTTGACCTGTGAAGCAATGAACACTGAAGCTTTCTTT.